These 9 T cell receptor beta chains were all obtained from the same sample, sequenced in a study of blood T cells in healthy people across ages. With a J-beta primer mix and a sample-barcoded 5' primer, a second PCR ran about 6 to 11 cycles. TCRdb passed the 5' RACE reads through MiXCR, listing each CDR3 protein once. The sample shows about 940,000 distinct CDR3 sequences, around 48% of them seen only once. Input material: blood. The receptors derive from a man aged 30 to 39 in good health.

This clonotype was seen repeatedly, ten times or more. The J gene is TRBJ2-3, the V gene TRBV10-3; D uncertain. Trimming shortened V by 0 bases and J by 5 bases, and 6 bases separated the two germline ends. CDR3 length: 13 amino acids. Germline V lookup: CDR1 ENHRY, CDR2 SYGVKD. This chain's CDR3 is CAISESPLDTQYF. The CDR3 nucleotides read TGTGCCATCAGTGAGTCGCCGTTAGATACGCAGTATTTT.

CDR3 nucleotide sequence: TGTGCCAGCAGTGGGACAGGCAGTAATGAAAAACTGTTTTTT. Translated: CASSGTGSNEKLFF. The chain recombines TRBV2 with TRBJ1-4; TRBD1 matches 7 bases. Germline assignment: CDR1 SNHLY and CDR2 FYNNEI. The CDR3 covers 14 residues. Unmatched junction bases numbered 3, after V lost 4 bases and J lost 4 bases. Combining the CDR3 with reference TRBV2 and TRBJ1-4 gives the whole variable domain EPEVTQTPSHQVTQMGQEVILRCVPISNHLYFYWYRQILGQKVEFLVSFYNNEISEKSEIFDDQFSVERPDGSNFTLKIRSTKLEDSAMYFCASSGTGSNEKLFFGSGTQLSVL.

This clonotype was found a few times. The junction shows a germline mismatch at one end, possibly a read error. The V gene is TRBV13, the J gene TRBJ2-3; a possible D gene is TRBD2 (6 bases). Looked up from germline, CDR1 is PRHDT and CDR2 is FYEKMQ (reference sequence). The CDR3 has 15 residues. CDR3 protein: CACSFGAGPSDTQYF. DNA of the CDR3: TGTGCCTGCAGCTTTGGGGCGGGGCCCTCAGATACGCAGTATTTT.

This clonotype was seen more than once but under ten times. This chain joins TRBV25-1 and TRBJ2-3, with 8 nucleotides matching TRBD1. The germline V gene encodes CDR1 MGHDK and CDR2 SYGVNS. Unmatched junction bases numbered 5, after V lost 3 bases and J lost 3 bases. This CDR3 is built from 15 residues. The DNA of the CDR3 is TGTGCCAGCAGTGACCAGGGGGCGAATACAGATACGCAGTATTTT. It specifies CASSDQGANTDTQYF.

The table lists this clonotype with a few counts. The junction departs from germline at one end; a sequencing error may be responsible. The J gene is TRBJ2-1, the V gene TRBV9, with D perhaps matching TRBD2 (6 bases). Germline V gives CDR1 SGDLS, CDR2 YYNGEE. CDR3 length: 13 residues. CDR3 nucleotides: TGCGCCAGCTCGGGGGTCTCCTACAATGAGCAGTTCTTC. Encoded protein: CASSGVSYNEQFF.

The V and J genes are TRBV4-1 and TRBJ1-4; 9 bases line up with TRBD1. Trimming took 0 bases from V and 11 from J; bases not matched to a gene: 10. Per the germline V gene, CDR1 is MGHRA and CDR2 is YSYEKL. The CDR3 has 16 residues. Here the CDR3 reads CASSQDAGTGKGKLFF. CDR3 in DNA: TGCGCCAGCAGCCAAGATGCCGGGACAGGGAAGGGGAAACTGTTTTTT.

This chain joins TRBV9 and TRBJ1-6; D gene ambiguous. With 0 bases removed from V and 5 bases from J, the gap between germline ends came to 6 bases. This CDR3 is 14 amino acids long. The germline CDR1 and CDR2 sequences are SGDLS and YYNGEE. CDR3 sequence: CASSVGGHNSPLHF. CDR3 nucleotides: TGTGCCAGCAGCGTAGGCGGGCATAATTCACCCCTCCACTTT.

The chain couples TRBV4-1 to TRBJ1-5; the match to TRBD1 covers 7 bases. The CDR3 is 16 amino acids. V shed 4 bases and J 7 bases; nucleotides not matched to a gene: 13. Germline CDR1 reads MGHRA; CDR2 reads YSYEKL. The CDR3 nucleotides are TGCGCCAGCAGCCTGGGCCCGGGACAGATAAAACAGCCCCAGCATTTT. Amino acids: CASSLGPGQIKQPQHF.

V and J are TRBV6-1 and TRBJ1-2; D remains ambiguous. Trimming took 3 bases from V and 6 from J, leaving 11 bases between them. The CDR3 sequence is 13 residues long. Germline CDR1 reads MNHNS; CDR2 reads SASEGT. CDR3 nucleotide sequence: TGTGCCAGCAGTGACAGTGGGTCGGATGGCTACACCTTC. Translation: CASSDSGSDGYTF.